The rows below give T cell receptor beta chains drawn from one sample of a study of shared clonotypes between healthy human individuals. TCRdb's copy holds only in-frame clones and misses some; the assay was immunoSEQ multiplex PCR. The table has 95,000 to 120,000 clones, about 63% seen once; the top ten hold more than 20%. Sample: memory CD8+ T cells sorted from blood. The receptors originated from a woman in her twenties or thirties in good health. CDR3s leave out the opening cysteine and the closing phenylalanine or tryptophan.

>TRBV15
ATSLAGGSSDEQF
>TRBV5-8
ASSTGTTNTGELF
>TRBV27
ASSSNPLGLAGSTDTQY
>TRBV28
ASSTDYGYT
>TRBV11-2
ASSLLAHYNEQF
>TRBV30
AWSVFAGGRYNEQF
>TRBV19
ATSGTGSLSLNTEAF
>TRBV9
ASSVGQAPPYEQY
>TRBV6-1
ASSELGQTG
>TRBV10-1
ASSDIGLGLGEQY
>TRBV5-1
ASSLGGGAEQY
>TRBV6-5
ASREYSNQPQH
>TRBV6-5
ASSAGVADTQY
>TRBV28
ASSSSGKADHEQY
>TRBV7-9
ASSTEPVYEQY
>TRBV11-2
ASSLTSGTVFSAF
>TRBV5-4
ASSLLGAAQY
>TRBV2
ASSFGQLYGYT
>TRBV28
ASSLTVENSPLH
>TRBV5-8
ASSYLAGAPYEQY
>TRBV9
ASSHRQGAGTTEAF
>TRBV10-3
ATLGQFEGYT
>TRBV27
ASSLWVWGPQH
>TRBV16
ASSLRGENTEAF
>TRBV29-1
SVSQGEGTEAF
>TRBV25-1
ASTPRLQGENTEAF
>TRBV27
ASSPGTAPTYEQY
>TRBV28
ASTPGTGRTHT
>TRBV5-4
ASSLGAGNLYEQY
>TRBV23-1
ASSQSRAGALVSPSYEQY
>TRBV30
ACTPKRGGNYEQY
>TRBV4-1
ASSQDRVVGPSRTQY
>TRBV28
ASRQGAGNTIY
>TRBV5-6
ASSYKRDSLYEQY
>TRBV4-2
ASSQDWTSAGDEQF
>TRBV9
ASSTTSGSVNTQY
>TRBV11-2
ASSQDQSGAPSSEQF
>TRBV2
ASSEALGQNYEQY